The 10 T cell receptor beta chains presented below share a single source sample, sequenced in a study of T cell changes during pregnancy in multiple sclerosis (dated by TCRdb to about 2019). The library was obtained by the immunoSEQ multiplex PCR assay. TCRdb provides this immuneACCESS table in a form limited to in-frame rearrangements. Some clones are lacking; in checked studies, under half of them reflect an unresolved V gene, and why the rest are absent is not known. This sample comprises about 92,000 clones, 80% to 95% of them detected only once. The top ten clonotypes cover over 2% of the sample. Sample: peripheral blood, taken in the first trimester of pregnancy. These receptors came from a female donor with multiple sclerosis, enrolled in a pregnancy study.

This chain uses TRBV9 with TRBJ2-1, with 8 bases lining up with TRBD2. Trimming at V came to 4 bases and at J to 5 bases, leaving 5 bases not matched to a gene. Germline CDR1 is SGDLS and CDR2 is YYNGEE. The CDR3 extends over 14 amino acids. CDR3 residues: CASSPGLADNEQFF. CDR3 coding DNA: TGTGCCAGCAGCCCCGGACTAGCCGACAATGAGCAGTTCTTC.

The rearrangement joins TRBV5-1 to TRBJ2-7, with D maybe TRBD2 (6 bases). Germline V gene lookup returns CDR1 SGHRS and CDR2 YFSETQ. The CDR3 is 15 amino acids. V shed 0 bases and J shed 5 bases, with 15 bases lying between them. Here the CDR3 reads CASSLAGGSANEQYF. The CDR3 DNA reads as TGCGCCAGCAGCTTGGCCGGGGGTTCTGCGAACGAGCAGTACTTC.

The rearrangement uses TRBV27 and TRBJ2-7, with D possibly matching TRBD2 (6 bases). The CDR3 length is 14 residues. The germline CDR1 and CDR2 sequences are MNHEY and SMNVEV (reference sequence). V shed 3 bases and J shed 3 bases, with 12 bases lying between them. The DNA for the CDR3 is TGTGCCAGCAGTTTTGGGTGGCGGGGCTACGAGCAGTACTTC. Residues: CASSFGWRGYEQYF.

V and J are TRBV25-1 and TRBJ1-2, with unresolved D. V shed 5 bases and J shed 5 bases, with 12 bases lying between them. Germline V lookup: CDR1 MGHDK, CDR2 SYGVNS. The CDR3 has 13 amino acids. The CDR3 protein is CASSIGRLYGYTF. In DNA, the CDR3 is TGTGCCAGCAGTATCGGCAGGCTGTATGGCTACACCTTC.

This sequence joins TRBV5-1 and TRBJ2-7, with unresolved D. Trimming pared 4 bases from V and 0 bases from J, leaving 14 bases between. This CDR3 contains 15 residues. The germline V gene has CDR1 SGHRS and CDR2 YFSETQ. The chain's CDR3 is CASSPVVASSYEQYF. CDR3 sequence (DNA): TGCGCCAGCAGCCCCGTCGTAGCCAGCTCCTACGAGCAGTACTTC.

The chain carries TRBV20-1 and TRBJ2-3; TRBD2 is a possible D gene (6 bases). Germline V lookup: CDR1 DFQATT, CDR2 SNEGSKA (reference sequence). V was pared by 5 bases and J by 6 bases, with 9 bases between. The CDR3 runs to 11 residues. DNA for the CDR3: TGCAGTGCTTCTCGGGAGGATACGCAGTATTTT. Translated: CSASREDTQYF.

CDR3: CATSQALQETQYF. The CDR3 nucleotides are TGTGCCACATCCCAGGCCTTACAAGAGACCCAGTACTTC. This chain links TRBV27 with TRBJ2-5; no firm D call. The V end lost 10 bases, the J end lost 2 bases, and 14 bases lay between the germline ends. The CDR3 sequence is 13 residues long. Per germline, CDR1 MNHEY and CDR2 SMNVEV (reference sequence).

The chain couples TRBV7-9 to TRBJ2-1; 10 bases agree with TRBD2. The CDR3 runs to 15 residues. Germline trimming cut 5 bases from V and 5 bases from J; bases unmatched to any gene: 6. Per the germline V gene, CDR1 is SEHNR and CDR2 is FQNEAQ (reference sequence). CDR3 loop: CASSASGRDHNEQFF. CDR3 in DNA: TGTGCCAGCAGCGCGAGCGGGAGGGACCACAATGAGCAGTTCTTC.

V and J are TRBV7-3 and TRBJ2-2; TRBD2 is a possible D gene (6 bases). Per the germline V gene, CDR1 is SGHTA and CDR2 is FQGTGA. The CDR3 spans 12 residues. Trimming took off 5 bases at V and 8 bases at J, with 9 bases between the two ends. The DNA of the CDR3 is TGTGCCAGCAGCCAGGGACTTGGGGAGCTGTTTTTT. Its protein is CASSQGLGELFF.

The CDR3 DNA follows: TGTGCCAGCAGACCGGGACTAGCGGCTAACAATGAGCAGTTCTTC. Its protein product is CASRPGLAANNEQFF. The V call is TRBV2, the J call TRBJ2-1; 11 bases match TRBD2. Trimming removed 6 bases from V and 5 bases from J; junction bases left unmatched: 6. Germline values: CDR1 SNHLY, CDR2 FYNNEI. This CDR3 contains 15 residues.